The entry below gives a single TCR beta chain sequence along with its context. What antigen it recognizes has not been identified. No per-base quality is available; no much larger clone lies one base away. A single peripheral blood draw of 90 to 150 mL on average was collected from each donor into heparinised tubes. A BD FACSAria II was used to sort naive, central memory, regulatory and stem cell-like memory CD4+ T cells with a panel that included CD45RO, CCR7, CD25, CD127, CD95 and CD27. A purity above 98% was achieved for all sorted populations. PBMCs were isolated right away by Lymphoprep density gradient centrifugation and were stained directly, without culture. So that batch effects would be minimized, each experiment stained and sorted samples in pairs, pairing one healthy donor with one patient. These data come from a study of beta chain features in type 1 diabetes listed by TCRdb under 2018. Study-level background: Mean age, gender distribution, total cell number and subset yield were not different between patients and healthy donors. Regulatory and stem cell-like memory subsets were isolated from only 8 patients and 8 healthy donors, whereas naive and central memory subsets came from all 30 or so donors. A total of 90 million to 120 million sorted cells were examined across all samples, and a strong correlation was observed between cell number per subset and RNA yield. In the study, recently diagnosed type 1 diabetes patients and matched healthy donors were compared on the TCRB repertoires of their sorted circulating CD4+ T cell subsets.

What the authors observed across the whole study: In all four CD4+ subsets, TCRB CDR3 length was moderately but significantly shorter in type 1 diabetes patients. PCR might favor shorter templates, but patient and control samples were amplified and corrected together, so any skew would affect both groups equally. Naive, central memory and regulatory TCRB repertoires appeared more similar among patients than among healthy donors. Because cDNA was sequenced instead of genomic DNA, highly expressing activated cells could be over-represented, though the groups showed no difference in activation or CD3 levels. Fewer insertions and more nucleotide deletions at VDJ recombination sites were observed in patients with type 1 diabetes, implying thymic rearrangement abnormalities. Because small numbers of individuals were included in the HLA sub-analyses, any influence of HLA type on TCRB rearrangement was left unresolved.

The entire amount of isolated RNA was reverse transcribed using the High Capacity cDNA Reverse Transcription Kit, so the sequenced TCRB transcripts were expressed ones. Naive, central memory and regulatory T cell samples underwent deep immunoSEQ sequencing, averaging about 3.57 million total reads per sample. Sorted cells were lysed in RLT buffer, and RNA was extracted using DNase-treated RNeasy Micro or Mini kits according to cell number. To prevent cross-contamination, each cell subset was processed individually, whereas patient and healthy donor samples were processed jointly. The immunoSEQ multiplex PCR was used to amplify TCRB sequences from cDNA, generating 87-bp fragments that spanned the CDR3 region. Sequencing of the amplicons was done on the Illumina HiSeq platform. The authors processed their data as follows. PCR bias was computationally corrected using synthetic template baselines, reads within Hamming distance 2 were collapsed, and singletons that could not be merged were discarded. Reads were aligned against IMGT to assign V, D and J genes, CDR3 length and insertions or deletions at six rearrangement sites. Within each subset, clonotype counts were normalized to the number of sorted cells before true diversity and Gini coefficients were calculated with the tcR R package. The overlap coefficient, calculated on TCRB nucleotide sequences, was used to measure repertoire sharing. TCRdb's version of the immuneACCESS table is confined to in-frame rearrangements and falls short of the full clone set. An unresolved V gene accounts for under half of the shortfall where checked; the remainder is of unknown origin. That table supplies the V and J calls and clone size; D and trimming were determined from the DNA. The sample table records 150,000 to 200,000 clones; approximately 8.8% of these occur just once. About 0.75% of the sample is in the top ten clones.

The germline V gene provides CDR1 SGHDT and CDR2 YYEEEE. Including cysteine and phenylalanine, the CDR3 has 15 amino acids. The CDR3 DNA has 45 bases and is translated from base 1. Trimming takes 0 bases from V and 6 bases from J, and the germline ends sit 13 bases apart. The TCR sequence derives from a woman aged 25-40 years with type 1 diabetes. Sample: central memory CD4+ T cells from blood. The rearranged chain carries TRBV5-6 and TRBJ2-1; TRBD2 is a possible D gene, resting on 6 matching bases. This receptor has the CDR3 CASSLGPSGRNEQFF. In nucleotides, the sequence is TGTGCCAGCAGCTTGGGCCCGAGCGGGCGCAATGAGCAGTTCTTC. The entire variable domain, with the stretches around the CDR3 drawn from the reference TRBV5-6 and TRBJ2-1 proteins, is DAGVTQSPTHLIKTRGQQVTLRCSPKSGHDTVSWYQQALGQGPQFIFQYYEEEERQRGNFPDRFSGHQFPNYSSELNVNALLLGDSALYLCASSLGPSGRNEQFFGPGTRLTVL.